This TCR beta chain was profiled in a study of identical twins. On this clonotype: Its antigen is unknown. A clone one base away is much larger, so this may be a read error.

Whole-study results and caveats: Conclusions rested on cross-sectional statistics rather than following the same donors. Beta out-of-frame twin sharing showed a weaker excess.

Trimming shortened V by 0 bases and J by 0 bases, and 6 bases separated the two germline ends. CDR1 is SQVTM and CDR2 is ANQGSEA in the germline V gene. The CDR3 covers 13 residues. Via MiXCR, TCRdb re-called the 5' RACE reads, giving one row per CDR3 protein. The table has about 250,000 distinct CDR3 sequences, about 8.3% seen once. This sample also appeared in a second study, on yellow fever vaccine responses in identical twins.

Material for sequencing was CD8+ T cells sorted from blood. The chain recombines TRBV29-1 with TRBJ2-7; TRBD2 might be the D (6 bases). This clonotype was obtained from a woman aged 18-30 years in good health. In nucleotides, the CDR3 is TGCAGCGTTGAAGAGGGACTCTCCTACGAGCAGTACTTC. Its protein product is CSVEEGLSYEQYF.